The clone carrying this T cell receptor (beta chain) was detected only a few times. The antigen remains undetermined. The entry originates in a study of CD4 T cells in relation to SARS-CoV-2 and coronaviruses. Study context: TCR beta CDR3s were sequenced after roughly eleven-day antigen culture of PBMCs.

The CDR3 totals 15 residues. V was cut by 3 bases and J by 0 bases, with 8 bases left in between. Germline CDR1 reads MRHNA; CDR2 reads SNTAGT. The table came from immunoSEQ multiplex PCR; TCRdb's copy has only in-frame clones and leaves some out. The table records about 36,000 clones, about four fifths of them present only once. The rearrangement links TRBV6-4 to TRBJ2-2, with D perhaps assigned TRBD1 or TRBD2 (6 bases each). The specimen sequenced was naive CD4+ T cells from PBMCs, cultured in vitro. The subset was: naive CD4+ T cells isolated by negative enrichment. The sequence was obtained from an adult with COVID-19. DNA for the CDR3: TGTGCCAGCAGTGAGGAGGGGGCGAACACCGGGGAGCTGTTTTTT. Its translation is CASSEEGANTGELFF.